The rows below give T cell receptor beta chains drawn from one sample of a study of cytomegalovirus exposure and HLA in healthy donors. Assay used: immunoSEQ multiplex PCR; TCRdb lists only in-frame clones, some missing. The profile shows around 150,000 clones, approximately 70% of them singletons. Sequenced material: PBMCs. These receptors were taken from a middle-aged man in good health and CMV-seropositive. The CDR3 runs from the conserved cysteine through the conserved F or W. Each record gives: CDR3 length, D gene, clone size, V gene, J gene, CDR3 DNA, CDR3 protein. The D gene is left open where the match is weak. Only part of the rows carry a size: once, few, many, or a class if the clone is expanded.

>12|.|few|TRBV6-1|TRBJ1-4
TGTGCCAGCAGTGAAGCGAGTGAAAAACTGTTTTTT
CASSEASEKLFF
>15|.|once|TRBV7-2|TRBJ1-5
TGTGCCAGCAGCTTATATCTGGGGGCTGATCAGCCCCAGCATTTT
CASSLYLGADQPQHF
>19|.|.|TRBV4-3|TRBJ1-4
TGCGCCAGCAGCCGAGACCCGCCAAGACAAGTGATGGGAGGTGAAAAACTGTTTTTT
CASSRDPPRQVMGGEKLFF
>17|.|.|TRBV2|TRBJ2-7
TGTGCCAGCAGTGAAGCGGGTCGAGGGAGGATCTCCTACGAGCAGTACTTC
CASSEAGRGRISYEQYF
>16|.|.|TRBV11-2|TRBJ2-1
TGTGCCAGCAGCTTAGGACAGGGGAGGGGGTACAATGAGCAGTTCTTC
CASSLGQGRGYNEQFF
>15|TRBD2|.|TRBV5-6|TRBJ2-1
TGTGCCAGCAGCTTGATAGCGGGGGGGCCTAATGAGCAGTTCTTC
CASSLIAGGPNEQFF
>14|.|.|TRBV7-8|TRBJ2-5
TGTGCCAGCAGCTTAGTGGGCCTGTTAGAGACCCAGTACTTC
CASSLVGLLETQYF
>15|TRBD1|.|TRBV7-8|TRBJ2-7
TGTGCCAGCAGCCAACCAGACAGGGGATCCTACGAGCAGTACTTC
CASSQPDRGSYEQYF
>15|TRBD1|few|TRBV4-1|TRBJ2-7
TGCGCCAGCAGCCAAGTCGCTACAGGGGTCTACGAGCAGTACTTC
CASSQVATGVYEQYF
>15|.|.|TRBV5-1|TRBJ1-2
TGCGCCAGCAGCCCTTCACAGAGCTCGATCTATGGCTACACCTTC
CASSPSQSSIYGYTF
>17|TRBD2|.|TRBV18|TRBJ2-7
TGTGCCAGCTCCCCTCTAGCGGAGGCAGGGAGGGGATACGAGCAGTACTTC
CASSPLAEAGRGYEQYF
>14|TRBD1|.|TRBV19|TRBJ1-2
TGTGCCAGTAGTGAGGACAGGGGTGGCTATGGCTACACCTTC
CASSEDRGGYGYTF
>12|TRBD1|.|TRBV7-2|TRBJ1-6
TGTGCCAGCACCCGAGACAGGGTGGCCCTCCACTTT
CASTRDRVALHF
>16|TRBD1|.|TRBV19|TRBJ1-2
TGTGCCAGTAGTATTCCAGGCGAGACAGGGAAAGACGGCTACACCTTC
CASSIPGETGKDGYTF
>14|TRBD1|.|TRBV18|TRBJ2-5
TGTGCCAGCTCACCAACGGGACAGCAAGAGACCCAGTACTTC
CASSPTGQQETQYF
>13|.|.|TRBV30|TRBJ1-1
TGTGCCTGGAGTGTATCGGGGAAATGTGAAGCTTTCTTT
CAWSVSGKCEAFF
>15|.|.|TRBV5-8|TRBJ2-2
TGTGCCAGCAGCTTGGCCGGAGGGATAACCGGGGAGCTGTTTTTT
CASSLAGGITGELFF
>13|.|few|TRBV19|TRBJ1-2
TGTGCCAGTACCCGGGGTCACCCCTATGGCTACACCTTC
CASTRGHPYGYTF
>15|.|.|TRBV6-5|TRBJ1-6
TGTGCCAGCACCGACGGGGTAGGGCAGAATTCACCCCTCCACTTT
CASTDGVGQNSPLHF
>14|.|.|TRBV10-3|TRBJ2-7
TGTGCCGCCCAGGGACACGAGATTTCCTACGAGCAGTACTTC
CAAQGHEISYEQYF
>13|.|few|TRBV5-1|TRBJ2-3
TGCGCCAGCAGCTTATTAGGGGCAGATACGCAGTATTTT
CASSLLGADTQYF
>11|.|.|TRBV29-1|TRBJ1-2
TGCAGCGTTGAGTGGGCCGGCGGCTACACCTTC
CSVEWAGGYTF
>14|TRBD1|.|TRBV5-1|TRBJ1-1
TGCGCCAGCAGCCTGTATGACAGGGGAACTGAAGCTTTCTTT
CASSLYDRGTEAFF
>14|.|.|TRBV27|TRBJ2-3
TGTGCCAGCATTCCCTGGGGGGTAGGGGCTACGCAGTATTTT
CASIPWGVGATQYF
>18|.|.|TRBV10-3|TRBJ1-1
TGTGCCATCAGTGAGTCCACAGGGCCGGGGTGGGAGAACACTGAAGCTTTCTTT
CAISESTGPGWENTEAFF
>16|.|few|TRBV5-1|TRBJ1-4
TGCGCCAGCACCGGCGGGGGGATTGCAACTAATGAAAAACTGTTTTTT
CASTGGGIATNEKLFF
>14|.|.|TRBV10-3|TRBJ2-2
TGTGCCACGGCCGACGGGACAAATACCGGGGAGCTGTTTTTT
CATADGTNTGELFF
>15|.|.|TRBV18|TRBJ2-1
TGTGCCAGCCGGGTACAGGACTCCGGAGGGAATGAGCAGTTCTTC
CASRVQDSGGNEQFF
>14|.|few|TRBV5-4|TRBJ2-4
TGTGCCAGCAGCCCCGAGGCCTCCAAAAACATTCAGTACTTC
CASSPEASKNIQYF
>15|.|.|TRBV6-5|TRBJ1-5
TGTGCCAGCAGGGCGAGCGGGGGGTCTAATCAGCCCCAGCATTTT
CASRASGGSNQPQHF
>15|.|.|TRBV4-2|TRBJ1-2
TGTGCCAGCAGCCAAGATCCTTCGACAGTCGATGGCTACACCTTC
CASSQDPSTVDGYTF